These T cell receptor beta chains were read from a single sample in a study of graft-versus-host responses after intestinal transplantation. The antigens these receptors bind are not known. Sequenced by immunoSEQ multiplex PCR; TCRdb stores in-frame clones only, minus some. Found here are nearly 95,000 clones, around 93% of them singletons; the top ten hold 2% to 2.5%. Sequenced here: unstimulated CD8+ T cells sorted from spleen or lymph node cells, sampled before intestinal transplant. Every receptor here comes from a human donor who received an intestinal transplant. Each CDR3 is given with its conserved first and last residue. The D gene is left open where the match is weak. The listing skips clone size in some rows; elsewhere it reads once, few, many or a size class.

.,TRBV7-2,TRBD1,TRBJ2-7,CASGQGPYEQYF,TGTGCCAGCGGACAGGGACCTTACGAGCAGTACTTC
.,TRBV30,.,TRBJ2-3,CAWTITSGDTQYF,TGTGCCTGGACTATCACGTCCGGGGATACGCAGTATTTT
.,TRBV29-1,TRBD2,TRBJ2-2,CSVRTRGELFF,TGCAGCGTTCGGACTAGGGGGGAGCTGTTTTTT
.,TRBV25-1,TRBD1,TRBJ1-6,CASSEQGVNSPLHF,TGTGCCAGCTCCGAACAGGGGGTGAATTCACCCCTCCACTTT
.,TRBV10-2,.,TRBJ1-4,CASSAEPREPNPTNEKLFF,TGCGCCAGCAGTGCGGAACCCCGGGAGCCCAACCCAACTAATGAAAAACTGTTTTTT
.,TRBV7-2,TRBD1,TRBJ1-4,CASSLETGGSEKLFF,TGTGCCAGCAGCTTAGAGACAGGGGGGAGTGAAAAACTGTTTTTT
.,TRBV30,.,TRBJ2-7,CAWMGAVGEQYF,TGTGCCTGGATGGGGGCAGTGGGAGAGCAGTACTTC
.,TRBV13,TRBD1,TRBJ2-5,CATSQGPETQYF,TGTGCCACTTCACAGGGGCCAGAGACCCAGTACTTC
.,TRBV27,.,TRBJ1-4,CASSFVQGSGEKLFF,TGTGCCAGCAGTTTCGTCCAGGGCAGTGGGGAAAAACTGTTTTTT
.,TRBV4-3,TRBD2,TRBJ2-2,CASSQDGASGGPNTGELFF,TGCGCCAGCAGCCAAGATGGGGCTAGCGGGGGACCCAACACCGGGGAGCTGTTTTTT
.,TRBV30,.,TRBJ2-3,CAWSGIDIADTQYF,TGTGCCTGGAGTGGAATCGACATTGCAGATACGCAGTATTTT
.,TRBV4-3,.,TRBJ2-4,CASSQGITELAKNIQYF,TGCGCCAGCAGCCAAGGTATAACGGAGCTAGCCAAAAACATTCAGTACTTC
.,TRBV30,.,TRBJ2-7,CACQGGYEQYF,TGTGCCTGCCAGGGGGGATACGAGCAGTACTTC
.,TRBV19,TRBD2,TRBJ2-2,CASSMWGGDTGELFF,TGTGCCAGTAGTATGTGGGGGGGGGATACCGGGGAGCTGTTTTTT
.,TRBV4-3,.,TRBJ1-5,CASSQDSSNQPQHF,TGCGCCAGCAGCCAAGACAGTAGCAATCAGCCCCAGCATTTT
.,TRBV5-8,.,TRBJ1-4,CASSLVGVDEKLFF,TGTGCCAGCAGCTTGGTCGGGGTTGATGAAAAACTGTTTTTT
.,TRBV7-8,.,TRBJ2-7,CASSWRGGDGYEQYF,TGTGCCAGCAGCTGGAGAGGGGGGGACGGCTACGAGCAGTACTTC
.,TRBV7-2,.,TRBJ2-7,CASSLIGSSYEQYF,TGTGCCAGCAGCTTAATCGGTAGCTCCTACGAGCAGTACTTC
.,TRBV7-9,.,TRBJ1-2,CASSFGQQDGYTF,TGTGCCAGCAGCTTCGGGCAACAGGATGGCTACACCTTC
.,TRBV29-1,TRBD2,TRBJ2-7,CSVEGVPTSGGNLYEQYF,TGCAGCGTTGAAGGGGTGCCTACTAGCGGGGGCAACTTGTACGAGCAGTACTTC
.,TRBV4-3,TRBD1,TRBJ1-6,CASSQGDRDGSPLHF,TGCGCCAGCAGCCAAGGGGACAGGGATGGTTCACCCCTCCACTTT
.,TRBV7-6,.,TRBJ2-2,CASSSGAGNTGELFF,TGTGCCAGCAGCTCTGGGGCCGGGAACACCGGGGAGCTGTTTTTT
.,TRBV9,TRBD2,TRBJ2-3,CASSPQRGGGDTQYF,TGTGCCAGCAGCCCCCAGCGGGGGGGAGGAGATACGCAGTATTTT
.,TRBV7-9,.,TRBJ2-1,CASSSTDVFGGVEQFF,TGTGCCAGCAGCTCGACGGACGTTTTTGGGGGCGTTGAGCAGTTCTTC
few,TRBV6-6,TRBD2,TRBJ2-7,CASISGLAVTYEQYF,TGTGCCAGCATTTCCGGACTAGCGGTTACCTACGAGCAGTACTTC
.,TRBV6-4,.,TRBJ1-2,CASIGGGYGYTF,TGTGCCAGCATTGGGGGGGGGTATGGCTACACCTTC